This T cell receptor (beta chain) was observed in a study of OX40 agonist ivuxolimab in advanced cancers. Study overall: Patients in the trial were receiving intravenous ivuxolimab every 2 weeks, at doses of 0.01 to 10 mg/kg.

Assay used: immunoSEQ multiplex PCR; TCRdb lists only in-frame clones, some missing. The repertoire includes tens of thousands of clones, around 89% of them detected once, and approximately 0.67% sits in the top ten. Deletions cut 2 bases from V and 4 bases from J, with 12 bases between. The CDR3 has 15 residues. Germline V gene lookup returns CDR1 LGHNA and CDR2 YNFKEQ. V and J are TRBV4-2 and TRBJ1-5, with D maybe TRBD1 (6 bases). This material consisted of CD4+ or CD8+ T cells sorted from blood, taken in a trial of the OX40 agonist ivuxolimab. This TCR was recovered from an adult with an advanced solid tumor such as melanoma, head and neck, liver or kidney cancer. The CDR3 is CASSQHSGANQPQHF. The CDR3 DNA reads TGTGCCAGCAGCCAACATTCAGGGGCTAATCAGCCCCAGCATTTT.